The present entry profiles one T cell receptor beta chain with its context. What this receptor recognizes is not known. No much larger clone exists at a distance of one base, and base qualities are not known. This specimen comes from a study of T cell changes during pregnancy in multiple sclerosis (dated by TCRdb to the late 2010s). In the study overall: Changes in the T cell repertoire over the course of pregnancy were examined in this study in women with multiple sclerosis.

The library was built by means of the immunoSEQ multiplex PCR assay. As stored in TCRdb, this immuneACCESS dataset retains in-frame rearrangements with V and J assigned. A fraction of the clones does not appear; measured against another copy, unresolved V genes explain less than half of the discrepancy, and the remainder lacks a known reason. This sample is represented by 40,000 to 45,000 clones; around 90% of them were singletons. The biggest ten clones account for about 0.6% of the sample. At the junction V is shortened by 0 bases and J by 5 bases, with 14 bases in between. Inclusive of the bounding cysteine and phenylalanine, the CDR3 is 15 residues long. The kept DNA is CDR3 alone, 45 bases in frame from the first base. Reading the germline V gene gives CDR1 SGDLS and CDR2 YYNGEE.

The sequence links TRBV9 to TRBJ1-1; the D gene is not confidently resolved. The clonotype was recovered from a female donor with multiple sclerosis, enrolled in a pregnancy study. The sample was CD4+ T cells from peripheral blood mononuclear cells, taken in the first trimester of pregnancy. The nucleotides read TGTGCCAGCAGCGTAGGGGTAGCGCAGACGACTGAAGCTTTCTTT. The resulting protein is CASSVGVAQTTEAFF.